Below, 22 T cell receptor beta chains from the same sample are listed, as sequenced in a study of PD-1 blockade in classical Hodgkin lymphoma. The method was immunoSEQ multiplex PCR; TCRdb's version includes in-frame clones alone and lacks a portion of them. The table lists tens of thousands of clones, about nine tenths of them singletons. Regarding time point: newly diagnosed, previously untreated cHL patient sample. Sequencing was done on a sample of peripheral blood mononuclear cells (PBMCs). These receptors were obtained from a human donor with classical Hodgkin lymphoma.

This chain joins TRBV10-1 and TRBJ2-1; 7 bases map to TRBD2. This CDR3 region has 19 residues. V lost 4 bases and J lost 0; bases outside the gene matches: 15. From germline, CDR1 is WNHNN and CDR2 SYGVQD (reference sequence). The CDR3: CASSGPYGAGRSSYNEQFF. The CDR3 nucleotides are TGCGCCAGCAGTGGTCCCTACGGAGCGGGAAGGAGCTCCTACAATGAGCAGTTCTTC.

The chain employs TRBV7-9 and TRBJ2-7, with 7 bases fitting TRBD2. The CDR3 is 15 residues long. Germline V gene lookup returns CDR1 SEHNR and CDR2 FQNEAQ (reference sequence). Trimming at V came to 4 bases and at J to 3 bases, leaving 9 bases not matched to a gene. CDR3 region: CASSSPGGKVYEQYF. The DNA for the CDR3 is TGTGCCAGCAGCTCACCGGGGGGTAAGGTCTACGAGCAGTACTTC.

The sample holds a few counts of this clone. The V gene is TRBV6-5, the J gene TRBJ2-2; 8 bases align to TRBD1. The CDR3 spans 15 residues. Trimming cost V 6 bases and J 5 bases; bases outside gene matches: 8. Germline V CDR1 and CDR2: MNHEY, SVGAGI. The CDR3: CASRPRTGRTGELFF. The CDR3 coding sequence is TGTGCCAGCAGACCCCGGACAGGGCGGACCGGGGAGCTGTTTTTT.

The chain is built from TRBV6-5 and TRBJ2-5; D ambiguous. V was clipped by 4 bases and J by 4 bases, with 7 bases between them. The germline V gene has CDR1 MNHEY and CDR2 SVGAGI. This CDR3 spans 12 amino acids. CDR3 loop: CASSSPGETQYF. In DNA form, the CDR3 reads TGTGCCAGCAGTTCCCCGGGAGAGACCCAGTACTTC.

In its sample, this clone was seen once. The rearrangement uses TRBV5-1 and TRBJ2-1; D is possibly TRBD1 (6 bases). Trimming cost V 2 bases and J 5 bases, with 14 bases left between them. Germline V gives CDR1 SGHRS, CDR2 YFSETQ. The CDR3 extends over 15 amino acids. The CDR3 here is CASSFKGVRDNEQFF. CDR3 nucleotide sequence: TGCGCCAGCAGCTTTAAGGGGGTCCGCGACAATGAGCAGTTCTTC.

CDR3 amino acids: CASTQGEGGGVNEQFF. CDR3 coding DNA: TGTGCCAGCACACAAGGGGAAGGGGGCGGGGTAAATGAGCAGTTCTTC. V gene TRBV4-2 combines with J gene TRBJ2-1, with D perhaps TRBD1 (7 bases). The CDR3 consists of 16 residues. Germline V gives CDR1 LGHNA, CDR2 YNFKEQ. Trimming left V 7 bases short and J 7 bases short, with 23 bases between.

A few counts support this clone. V and J are TRBV6-4 and TRBJ2-1, with D hard to call. The CDR3 sequence is 13 residues long. The germline V gene has CDR1 MRHNA and CDR2 SNTAGT. Trimming cost V 1 base and J 5 bases, with 6 bases left between them. The CDR3 DNA reads as TGTGCCAGCAGTGACTGGGCCGACAATGAGCAGTTCTTC. Amino acids: CASSDWADNEQFF.

The rearrangement uses TRBV5-6 and TRBJ2-7; 8 nucleotides align to TRBD1. V was pared by 4 bases and J by 3 bases, with 6 bases of the junction left unmatched. The CDR3 contains 14 residues. Looked up from germline, CDR1 is SGHDT and CDR2 is YYEEEE. The CDR3 sequence is CASSGRTGNYEQYF. CDR3 nucleotide sequence: TGTGCCAGCAGCGGCAGGACAGGGAACTACGAGCAGTACTTC.

This chain links TRBV5-1 with TRBJ2-7; the D is unclear. V dropped 3 bases and J dropped 2 bases, with 6 bases sitting between them. Germline assignment: CDR1 SGHRS and CDR2 YFSETQ. CDR3 length: 12 residues. CDR3 nucleotide sequence: TGCGCCAGCAGCTCAGATACCTACGAGCAGTACTTC. It is translated as CASSSDTYEQYF.

This chain links TRBV6-5 with TRBJ2-3; no clear D gene. The CDR3 runs 15 residues. V gave up 5 bases and J gave up 0 bases, with 12 bases separating them. Germline V gene lookup returns CDR1 MNHEY and CDR2 SVGAGI. The CDR3 DNA reads as TGTGCCAGCAGTAGCTCGCATCCTAGCACAGATACGCAGTATTTT. This sequence encodes CASSSSHPSTDTQYF.

On this clone: A read error may account for a junction end that differs from germline. The chain uses TRBV7-2 and TRBJ1-5; TRBD1 might be the D (5 bases). CDR1 and CDR2 (germline): SGHTA, FQGNSA. This CDR3 has 13 amino acids. The CDR3 here is CAGSSRGDQPQHF. Here the CDR3 DNA reads TGTGCCGGCAGCTCAAGGGGAGATCAGCCCCAGCATTTT. The whole variable domain, filled in from reference TRBV7-2 and TRBJ1-5, reads GAGVSQSPSNKVTEKGKDVELRCDPISGHTALYWYRQSLGQGLEFLIYFQGNSAPDKSGLPSDRFSAERTGGSVSTLTIQRTQQEDSAVYLCAGSSRGDQPQHFGDGTRLSIL.

The V call is TRBV7-2, the J call TRBJ2-7, with D unresolved. Trimming took 2 bases from V and 1 from J, leaving 12 bases between them. This CDR3 comprises 15 residues. CDR1 is SGHTA, CDR2 FQGNSA, per germline. CDR3 sequence reads: CASSLLTLRSYEQYF. The CDR3 coding sequence is TGTGCCAGCAGCTTACTCACCCTAAGATCCTACGAGCAGTACTTC.

The gene calls are TRBV9 and TRBJ2-5, with 12 bases matching TRBD2. The CDR3 spans 16 residues. V lost 4 bases to trimming and J lost 5 bases; unmatched junction nucleotides: 9. In germline, CDR1 is SGDLS, CDR2 YYNGEE. CDR3 amino acids: CASSPGTSGFQETQYF. The CDR3, as DNA: TGTGCCAGCAGCCCAGGGACTAGCGGGTTTCAGGAGACCCAGTACTTC.

The gene calls are TRBV11-2 and TRBJ2-1; 10 positions match TRBD2. The CDR3 length is 14 residues. V lost 1 base to trimming and J lost 9 bases; unmatched junction nucleotides: 3. CDR1 and CDR2 from the germline V gene are SGHAT and FQNNGV. CDR3 residues: CASSLGGLAVEQFF. CDR3 coding DNA: TGTGCCAGCAGCTTAGGAGGACTAGCGGTTGAGCAGTTCTTC.

This chain uses TRBV6-5 with TRBJ1-2; weak D call: TRBD1 (5 bases). The V end was cut by 7 bases, the J end by 2 bases, with 11 bases between. The CDR3 loop spans 13 amino acids. The germline gives CDR1 MNHEY, CDR2 SVGAGI. The CDR3 DNA sequence: TGTGCCAGCACCCGCGACAGAAACTATGGCTACACCTTC. It is translated as CASTRDRNYGYTF.

A single count supports this clone. J is TRBJ1-6 and V is TRBV19; D perhaps matches TRBD1 (5 bases). V lost 1 base and J lost 8, with 15 bases in between. This CDR3 is 16 amino acids long. Looked up from germline, CDR1 is LNHDA and CDR2 is SQIVND (reference sequence). CDR3 sequence: CASSIGGFAGYSPLHF. The CDR3 nucleotides read TGTGCCAGTAGTATAGGGGGCTTCGCTGGGTATTCACCCCTCCACTTT.

This sequence joins TRBV4-1 and TRBJ2-5; 12 nucleotides agree with TRBD2. The CDR3 consists of 16 residues. The V segment lost 4 bases and the J segment 4 bases; nucleotides outside the gene matches: 7. Germline CDR1 MGHRA, CDR2 YSYEKL. CDR3 in DNA: TGCGCCAGCAGCCGCCGACTAGCGGGAGCATCAGAGACCCAGTACTTC. Protein: CASSRRLAGASETQYF.

The chain uses TRBV7-9 and TRBJ2-7, with 8 positions matching TRBD1. This CDR3 region has 14 residues. CDR1 is SEHNR, CDR2 FQNEAQ, per germline (reference sequence). The V segment lost 5 bases and the J segment 2 bases; nucleotides outside the gene matches: 5. The CDR3 loop is CASSQGQEAYEQYF. As DNA, the CDR3 is TGTGCCAGCAGCCAGGGACAGGAGGCCTACGAGCAGTACTTC.

The chain combines TRBV7-9 with TRBJ1-1; the D gene is possibly TRBD1 (5 bases). The germline CDR1 and CDR2 sequences are SEHNR and FQNEAQ (reference sequence). The V gene lost 4 bases and the J gene lost 0 bases, with 15 bases spanning the gap. The CDR3 extends over 16 amino acids. CDR3 nucleotide sequence: TGTGCCAGCAGCTCCCGGGACGGATGGATGAACACTGAAGCTTTCTTT. This encodes CASSSRDGWMNTEAFF.

The genes are TRBV10-2 and TRBJ1-2; TRBD1 matches at 7 bases. J was trimmed by 3 bases and V by 0 bases; bases with no gene match: 7. Germline-derived CDR1 and CDR2 are WSHSY and SAAADI. The length of the CDR3 is 16 residues. Here the CDR3 DNA reads TGCGCCAGCAGTGAGTCCAGGGACAGACCCTACTATGGCTACACCTTC. Its translation is CASSESRDRPYYGYTF.

The rearrangement joins TRBV28 to TRBJ2-5; 7 nucleotides match TRBD1. After removal of 3 bases from V and 6 bases from J, the junction contained 10 bases not matched to a gene. The germline CDR1 and CDR2 sequences are MDHEN and SYDVKM. The CDR3 extends over 15 amino acids. This CDR3 is CASSFPGQPLKTQYF. The CDR3 nucleotides are TGTGCCAGCAGTTTCCCGGGACAGCCCCTCAAGACCCAGTACTTC. The variable domain in full, completed from reference TRBV28 and TRBJ2-5, reads DVKVTQSSRYLVKRTGEKVFLECVQDMDHENMFWYRQDPGLGLRLIYFSYDVKMKEKGDIPEGYSVSREKKERFSLILESASTNQTSMYLCASSFPGQPLKTQYFGPGTRLLVL.

This clone was counted a few times. The chain carries TRBV6-1 and TRBJ2-7; D may be TRBD1 (5 bases). The V end was cut by 4 bases, the J end by 6 bases, with 13 bases between. The CDR3 extends over 13 amino acids. Germline V CDR1 and CDR2: MNHNS, SASEGT. Here the CDR3 DNA reads TGTGCCAGCAGTGCCAGGGAAACGTCCGAGCAGTACTTC. Translation gives CASSARETSEQYF.